The 23 T cell receptor beta chains below come from one sample, sequenced in a study of CD8 T cells in Susac syndrome. It was with random hexamers that 0.5 to 1 ug RNA was reverse transcribed. TCRdb reprocessed the immunoSEQ multiplex PCR reads via MiXCR and lists one record per CDR3 protein. The table includes just over 150,000 distinct CDR3 sequences, just under 97% detected once. Sample: CD8+ T cells from PBMCs. These receptors all stem from a human donor with multiple sclerosis.

This clonotype was seen a single time. J is TRBJ2-3 and V is TRBV4-1; 8 nucleotides line up with TRBD2. Germline-derived CDR1 and CDR2 are MGHRA and YSYEKL. V was clipped by 3 bases and J by 4 bases; unmatched bases: 9. CDR3 size: 16 residues. The CDR3 loop is CASSHSARGAPDTQYF. The CDR3 DNA sequence: TGCGCCAGCAGCCACTCCGCGCGGGGGGCCCCAGATACGCAGTATTTT.

The CDR3 spells CATSRARGSGLYGYTF. CDR3 DNA sequence: TGTGCCACCAGCAGAGCCCGGGGGTCCGGCTTGTATGGCTACACCTTC. The chain couples TRBV15 to TRBJ1-2; a possible D gene is TRBD1 (5 bases). V was shortened by 1 base and J by 5 bases, with 17 bases between the two germline ends. The CDR3 is made up of 16 amino acids. Germline lookup yields CDR1 LNHNV and CDR2 YYDKDF (reference sequence).

The chain has TRBV29-1 and TRBJ1-1; D is ambiguous. From germline, CDR1 is SQVTM and CDR2 ANQGSEA. Trimming took 4 bases from V and 8 from J, leaving 11 bases between them. The CDR3 runs 11 residues. In nucleotides, the CDR3 is TGCAGCGTTGTAAAAGGGCCCGAAGCTTTCTTT. Protein sequence: CSVVKGPEAFF. The full variable domain, completed using reference TRBV29-1 and TRBJ1-1, is SAVISQKPSRDICQRGTSLTIQCQVDSQVTMMFWYRQQPGQSLTLIATANQGSEATYESGFVIDKFPISRPNLTFSTLTVSNMSPEDSSIYLCSVVKGPEAFFGQGTRLTVV.

The chain carries TRBV7-6 and TRBJ2-3, with TRBD2 matching over 12 bases. The CDR3 spans 19 residues. From germline, CDR1 is SGHVS and CDR2 FNYEAQ. Trimming removed 5 bases from V and 1 base from J; junction bases left unmatched: 13. The CDR3 DNA is TGTGCCAGCAGCCCAGCCCCGCCGACTAGCGGGGGAGGCACAGATACGCAGTATTTT. It yields the protein CASSPAPPTSGGGTDTQYF.

The gene calls are TRBV12-3 or TRBV12-4 and TRBJ2-6; D gene uncertain. This CDR3 has 16 amino acids. The ends were cut back, 3 bases at V and 0 bases at J, with 9 bases in the middle. The CDR3 DNA is TGTGCCAGCAGTTTTATCCCGGGCTCTGGGGCCAACGTCCTGACTTTC. Amino acids: CASSFIPGSGANVLTF.

In DNA, the CDR3 is TGTGCCTGGAGTGTAACGGCTGAAGCTTTCTTT. Translating gives CAWSVTAEAFF. The chain employs TRBV30 and TRBJ1-1; D is ambiguous. The CDR3 consists of 11 residues. V lost 0 bases to trimming and J lost 6 bases, with 5 bases between them. Germline CDR1 GTSNPN, CDR2 SVGIG (reference sequence).

This clonotype is a singleton in its sample. V is TRBV30 and J is TRBJ2-1, with a weak D call TRBD1 (6 bases). Germline V gene lookup returns CDR1 GTSNPN and CDR2 SVGIG (reference sequence). V was clipped by 5 bases and J by 0 bases, with 14 bases between them. The CDR3 length is 15 residues. CDR3 coding DNA: TGTGCCTGGTTACAGGGTTTGTCCTCCTACAATGAGCAGTTCTTC. Translating it yields CAWLQGLSSYNEQFF.

In nucleotides, the CDR3 is TGTGCCAGCAGTGAATCGAGGGTTGCTTTCTTT. This gives the protein CASSESRVAFF. V is TRBV25-1 and J is TRBJ1-1; D unclear. The CDR3 spans 11 residues. Trimming pared 1 base from V and 11 bases from J, leaving 8 bases between. Per the germline V gene, CDR1 is MGHDK and CDR2 is SYGVNS.

This clonotype was detected only a few times. J is TRBJ1-1 and V is TRBV27; no reliable D call. The V end lost 0 bases, the J end lost 5 bases, and 7 bases lay between the germline ends. Germline lookup yields CDR1 MNHEY and CDR2 SMNVEV (reference sequence). This CDR3 has 13 amino acids. In DNA, the CDR3 is TGTGCCAGCAGTTTATCCGCGGGGACTGAAGCTTTCTTT. This translates into CASSLSAGTEAFF.

The V and J genes are TRBV20-1 and TRBJ1-6; D not resolved. Germline CDR1 DFQATT, CDR2 SNEGSKA (reference sequence). V was trimmed by 0 bases and J by 7 bases, leaving 13 bases between them. The CDR3 is 15 residues long. Here the CDR3 reads CSARDNALTNSPLHF. CDR3 DNA sequence: TGCAGTGCTAGAGATAACGCCTTAACCAATTCACCCCTCCACTTT.

This clonotype has a single count. The chain employs TRBV29-1 and TRBJ2-4; a weak D match, TRBD1 (5 bases). Trimming stripped 0 bases from V and 8 bases from J, with 11 bases between. The CDR3 runs 13 residues. Germline V CDR1 and CDR2: SQVTM, ANQGSEA. CDR3 sequence: CSVEDPGSDIQYF. The CDR3 DNA sequence: TGCAGCGTTGAAGATCCAGGGTCGGACATTCAGTACTTC.

V is TRBV2 and J is TRBJ1-5; D remains ambiguous. V dropped 6 bases and J dropped 1 base, with 10 bases sitting between them. The CDR3 contains 14 residues. From germline, CDR1 is SNHLY and CDR2 FYNNEI. The CDR3 loop is CASSDIWSNQPQHF. The CDR3 DNA reads as TGTGCCAGCAGCGACATTTGGAGCAATCAGCCCCAGCATTTT.

The chain has TRBV19 and TRBJ2-1; 10 bases align to TRBD1. The J segment lost 5 bases and the V segment lost 3 bases, leaving 4 bases of the junction unmatched. Germline V gene data show CDR1 as LNHDA and CDR2 as SQIVND (reference sequence). The CDR3 is made up of 15 amino acids. The CDR3 DNA reads TGTGCCAGTAGTATGTTGACAGGGGGCCACAATGAGCAGTTCTTC. This translates into CASSMLTGGHNEQFF.

The rearrangement joins TRBV29-1 to TRBJ1-1, with a weak D call TRBD1 (5 bases). Germline V gene data show CDR1 as SQVTM and CDR2 as ANQGSEA. The CDR3 totals 12 residues. The ends were cut back, 3 bases at V and 1 base at J, with 6 bases in the middle. CDR3 in DNA: TGCAGCGTTGAGCAGGGGAACACTGAAGCTTTCTTT. Residues: CSVEQGNTEAFF.

The chain couples TRBV30 to TRBJ1-2; no clear D. The CDR3 spans 13 residues. Trimming stripped 0 bases from V and 7 bases from J, with 12 bases between. Per germline, CDR1 GTSNPN and CDR2 SVGIG (reference sequence). This chain's CDR3 is CAWSVGVSGGYTF. In DNA, the CDR3 is TGTGCCTGGAGTGTAGGTGTCTCCGGTGGCTACACCTTC. Supplemented by reference TRBV30 and TRBJ1-2, the full variable domain reads SQTIHQWPATLVQPVGSPLSLECTVEGTSNPNLYWYRQAAGRGLQLLFYSVGIGQISSEVPQNLSASRPQDRQFILSSKKLLLSDSGFYLCAWSVGVSGGYTFGSGTRLTVV.

The rearrangement joins TRBV9 to TRBJ2-3; D might be TRBD2 (5 bases). The CDR3 runs 16 residues. Per germline, CDR1 SGDLS and CDR2 YYNGEE. V was clipped by 0 bases and J by 3 bases, with 14 bases between them. The CDR3 sequence is CASSVEGAGWTDTQYF. The CDR3 DNA sequence: TGTGCCAGCAGCGTAGAGGGTGCGGGCTGGACAGATACGCAGTATTTT. Full variable domain (rest looked up from reference TRBV9 and TRBJ2-3): DSGVTQTPKHLITATGQRVTLRCSPRSGDLSVYWYQQSLDQGLQFLIQYYNGEERAKGNILERFSAQQFPDLHSELNLSSLELGDSALYFCASSVEGAGWTDTQYFGPGTRLTVL.

The chain is built from TRBV4-2 and TRBJ1-6; possible D gene TRBD1, 5 bases. The CDR3 is 15 residues long. The V and J ends lost 0 bases and 13 bases respectively, with 16 bases between them. Germline CDR1 reads LGHNA; CDR2 reads YNFKEQ. CDR3 residues: CASSQDYAGRRPLHF. DNA of the CDR3: TGTGCCAGCAGCCAAGATTACGCGGGACGGCGGCCCCTCCACTTT.

This clonotype was counted a few times. The chain recombines TRBV23-1 with TRBJ1-1; no firm D call. TRBV23-1 is given ORF status, its function remaining uncertain. The CDR3 has 12 amino acids. V lost 9 bases and J lost 1, with 9 bases in between. This CDR3 is CAREWGNTEAFF. In nucleotides, the CDR3 is TGCGCCAGGGAGTGGGGGAACACTGAAGCTTTCTTT.

V is TRBV13 and J is TRBJ2-5; D is undetermined. Germline-derived CDR1 and CDR2 are PRHDT and FYEKMQ (reference sequence). The CDR3 spans 13 residues. V dropped 4 bases and J dropped 5 bases, with 11 bases sitting between them. The CDR3 DNA is TGTGCCAGCAGCTCCTCACTCGGTGAGACCCAGTACTTC. Translated, it gives CASSSSLGETQYF.

The chain uses TRBV5-1 and TRBJ2-3; 7 nucleotides line up with TRBD1. Germline CDR1 and CDR2: SGHRS and YFSETQ. This CDR3 contains 15 residues. The trim removed 4 bases at V and 0 bases at J, leaving 5 bases unmatched. The CDR3 loop reads CASSVGQESTDTQYF. DNA of the CDR3: TGCGCCAGCAGCGTAGGACAGGAGAGCACAGATACGCAGTATTTT.

The chain recombines TRBV7-3 with TRBJ2-5; D remains ambiguous. This CDR3 contains 13 residues. Germline-derived CDR1 and CDR2 are SGHTA and FQGTGA. Trimming removed 5 bases from V and 2 bases from J, with 9 bases in between. The CDR3 DNA sequence: TGTGCCAGCAGCCCCCCGAATCAAGAGACCCAGTACTTC. Translating gives CASSPPNQETQYF.

V and J are TRBV27 and TRBJ2-7, with unresolved D. V was shortened by 5 bases and J by 6 bases, with 14 bases between the two germline ends. Germline V gene data show CDR1 as MNHEY and CDR2 as SMNVEV (reference sequence). The CDR3 totals 13 residues. CDR3 DNA: TGTGCCAGCAGTCTAATATCCTCGGGCGAGCAGTACTTC. Translation: CASSLISSGEQYF.

V gene TRBV27 combines with J gene TRBJ1-2; D not resolved. The V end was cut by 5 bases, the J end by 5 bases, with 15 bases between. Germline CDR1 and CDR2: MNHEY and SMNVEV (reference sequence). There are 14 residues in the CDR3. The CDR3 protein is CASSPISKSYGYTF. The CDR3 bases are TGTGCCAGCAGTCCGATTTCCAAGAGTTATGGCTACACCTTC.